The 27 T cell receptor beta chains presented below share a single source sample, sequenced in a study of T cell repertoires in cytomegalovirus infection. TCRdb called the reads again in MiXCR, with one record for every CDR3 protein. This sample yields about 400,000 distinct CDR3 sequences, of which 15% to 20% are seen a single time; approximately 8% belongs to the top ten. The specimen sequenced was PBMCs. The receptor source for this set is a human donor in good health (CMV status not recorded). Some clones in this sample may be carry-over from other donors' samples.

V gene TRBV19 combines with J gene TRBJ1-2, with D possibly TRBD1 on 5 matching bases. Between the trimmed V and J ends, which lost 9 bases and 7 bases, there was a span of 18 bases. In germline, CDR1 is LNHDA, CDR2 SQIVND (reference sequence). This CDR3 spans 13 amino acids. For the CDR3, the DNA is TGTGCCAGCCGGAGGCGGCGACAGTCTGGCTACACCTTC. This translates into CASRRRRQSGYTF.

The J gene is TRBJ2-5, the V gene TRBV3-1; the D is unclear. Germline V lookup: CDR1 LGHDT, CDR2 YNNKEL (reference sequence). The CDR3 covers 14 residues. The ends were cut back, 1 base at V and 0 bases at J, with 6 bases in the middle. The CDR3 reads CASSQARYQETQYF. The CDR3 DNA follows: TGTGCCAGCAGCCAAGCGAGGTACCAAGAGACCCAGTACTTC.

This clonotype was recorded many times. This rearrangement joins TRBV7-2 to TRBJ2-7; D is unresolved. This CDR3 contains 12 residues. Trimming shortened V by 5 bases and J by 6 bases, and 11 bases separated the two germline ends. Per the germline V gene, CDR1 is SGHTA and CDR2 is FQGNSA. CDR3 nucleotides: TGTGCCAGCAGCCGGAGCTGGGGCGAGCAGTACTTC. Encoded protein: CASSRSWGEQYF.

V and J are TRBV7-4 and TRBJ2-7, with D possibly being TRBD1 (6 bases). CDR3 length: 14 residues. Germline-derived CDR1 and CDR2 are SGHVT and SQSDAQ. The V gene lost 5 bases and the J gene lost 4 bases, with 15 bases spanning the gap. The CDR3 DNA sequence: TGTGCCAGCAGCGGCCCGGGACAAAAGTACGAGCAGTACTTC. It encodes CASSGPGQKYEQYF. The whole variable domain, filled in from reference TRBV7-4 and TRBJ2-7, reads GAGVSQSPRYKVAKRGRDVALRCDSISGHVTLYWYRQTLGQGSEVLTYSQSDAQRDKSGRPSGRFSAERPERSVSTLKIQRTEQGDSAVYLCASSGPGQKYEQYFGPGTRLTVT.

Only one count was recorded for this clonotype. V usage is TRBV19 and J usage is TRBJ2-2; no reliable D call. From germline, CDR1 is LNHDA and CDR2 SQIVND (reference sequence). The CDR3 totals 13 residues. Trimming took off 3 bases at V and 1 base at J, with 3 bases between the two ends. In DNA, the CDR3 is TGTGCCAGTAGTATCTTGAACACCGGGGAGCTGTTTTTT. Translating gives CASSILNTGELFF.

This clonotype was observed a handful of times. V usage is TRBV5-1 and J usage is TRBJ2-6; D uncertain. Trimming left V 0 bases short and J 0 bases short, with 4 bases between. The CDR3 is 15 residues long. Germline V CDR1 and CDR2: SGHRS, YFSETQ. The chain's CDR3 is CASSLVGSGANVLTF. CDR3 DNA sequence: TGCGCCAGCAGCTTGGTGGGCTCTGGGGCCAACGTCCTGACTTTC.

This clonotype was recorded many times. The J gene is TRBJ2-5, the V gene TRBV12-5; 8 positions match TRBD1. Germline V CDR1 and CDR2: LGHNT, FRNRAP. CDR3 length: 15 residues. After removal of 4 bases from V and 2 bases from J, the junction contained 6 bases not matched to a gene. Here the CDR3 DNA reads TGTGCTAGTGGTTCAGGGGGCAGAGGACAAGAGACCCAGTACTTC. Protein sequence: CASGSGGRGQETQYF.

The chain links TRBV19 to TRBJ1-5, with a tentative D call TRBD1 (5 bases). With 7 bases removed from V and 3 bases from J, the gap between germline ends came to 13 bases. The CDR3 sequence is 14 residues long. Per the germline V gene, CDR1 is LNHDA and CDR2 is SQIVND (reference sequence). The CDR3 here is CASTHGGTNQPQHF. DNA of the CDR3: TGTGCCAGTACCCATGGGGGTACCAATCAGCCCCAGCATTTT.

This clonotype has more than one count but fewer than ten. The chain combines TRBV20-1 with TRBJ1-2; D is ambiguous. The length of the CDR3 is 13 residues. CDR1 is DFQATT and CDR2 is SNEGSKA in the germline V gene (reference sequence). Between the trimmed V and J ends, which lost 0 bases and 5 bases, there was a span of 10 bases. CDR3 nucleotide sequence: TGCAGTGCTAGAGATAAACAGAATTATGGCTACACCTTC. This sequence encodes CSARDKQNYGYTF.

There are a few counts of this clonotype. J is TRBJ2-3 and V is TRBV4-2; TRBD2 matches 12 bases. The junction had 4 bases not matched to a gene; V was cut back by 0 bases and J by 6 bases. The CDR3 runs to 16 residues. Germline V CDR1 and CDR2: LGHNA, YNFKEQ. The CDR3 DNA follows: TGTGCCAGCAGCCAAGATGGGCTAGCGGGGGGGGATACGCAGTATTTT. Protein: CASSQDGLAGGDTQYF.

This clonotype was recorded many times. The V call is TRBV6-1, the J call TRBJ1-4; D call uncertain. The length of the CDR3 is 13 residues. Germline values: CDR1 MNHNS, CDR2 SASEGT. V was shortened by 6 bases and J by 8 bases, with 13 bases between the two germline ends. This CDR3 reads CASSGPPLEKLFF. CDR3 DNA sequence: TGTGCCAGCAGCGGACCCCCTCTAGAAAAACTGTTTTTT.

This clonotype was recorded many times. The chain joins TRBV28 to TRBJ1-2; D is possibly TRBD1 (6 bases). The CDR3 runs 14 residues. Germline CDR1 reads MDHEN; CDR2 reads SYDVKM. V was trimmed by 4 bases and J by 8 bases, leaving 17 bases between them. Here the CDR3 DNA reads TGTGCCAGCAGTTCGGACAGACACCTTAGAGGCTACACCTTC. Translation gives CASSSDRHLRGYTF.

The chain employs TRBV20-1 and TRBJ2-1; TRBD2 agrees at 8 bases. The CDR3 extends over 16 amino acids. Germline loops: CDR1 DFQATT, CDR2 SNEGSKA (reference sequence). V lost 1 base, J lost 3 bases, and 8 bases stayed unmatched. The CDR3 bases are TGCAGTGCTAGAGTCGGGTCGGGAGGGAGCTACAATGAGCAGTTCTTC. Amino acids: CSARVGSGGSYNEQFF.

In nucleotides, the CDR3 is TGTGCCAGCACGCGCGGAGAAGGGGGAAAACTGTTTTTT. Its protein is CASTRGEGGKLFF. The genes are TRBV6-2 or TRBV6-3 and TRBJ1-4; weak D call: TRBD1 (6 bases). V was cut by 7 bases and J by 10 bases, with 16 bases left in between. The germline V gene encodes CDR1 MNHEY and CDR2 SVGEGT. The CDR3 spans 13 residues.

This chain connects TRBV7-9 to TRBJ1-5, with a tentative D call TRBD1 (5 bases). Trimming pared 1 base from V and 11 bases from J, leaving 9 bases between. There are 12 residues in the CDR3. CDR1 is SEHNR and CDR2 is FQNEAQ in the germline V gene (reference sequence). The CDR3 DNA sequence: TGTGCCAGCAGCTTAGGTAGGACATCCCAGCATTTT. The encoded protein is CASSLGRTSQHF. The variable domain in full, completed from reference TRBV7-9 and TRBJ1-5, reads DTGVSQNPRHKITKRGQNVTFRCDPISEHNRLYWYRQTLGQGPEFLTYFQNEAQLEKSRLLSDRFSAERPKGSFSTLEIQRTEQGDSAMYLCASSLGRTSQHFGDGTRLSIL.

This clonotype showed up many times. The V gene is TRBV6-5, the J gene TRBJ2-7; possible D gene TRBD1, 6 bases. CDR1 is MNHEY, CDR2 SVGAGI, per germline. V was clipped by 6 bases and J by 0 bases, with 12 bases between them. CDR3 length: 14 residues. CDR3 in DNA: TGTGCCAGCAGACGGACAGCGAGCTCCTACGAGCAGTACGTC. Protein: CASRRTASSYEQYV.

This rearrangement joins TRBV6-5 to TRBJ1-2; perhaps TRBD1 as D (5 bases). V gave up 6 bases and J gave up 1 base, with 18 bases separating them. CDR1 is MNHEY and CDR2 is SVGAGI in the germline V gene. CDR3 size: 16 residues. CDR3 loop: CASRHKRGMGNYGYTF. CDR3 nucleotides: TGTGCCAGCAGACACAAGCGGGGGATGGGTAACTATGGCTACACCTTC.

This clonotype has just a few counts. The J gene is TRBJ1-1, the V gene TRBV7-2, with unresolved D. Germline CDR1 SGHTA, CDR2 FQGNSA. The CDR3 contains 14 residues. V lost 5 bases, J lost 4 bases, and 14 bases lay in between. The DNA of the CDR3 is TGTGCCAGCAGCCGATCGTACTACGGCACTGAAGCTTTCTTT. This sequence encodes CASSRSYYGTEAFF.

At least ten counts were recorded for this clonotype. The chain recombines TRBV7-2 with TRBJ1-1; no clear D gene. The CDR3 is made up of 14 amino acids. CDR1 and CDR2 from the germline V gene are SGHTA and FQGNSA. The V end lost 5 bases, the J end lost 0 bases, and 10 bases lay between the germline ends. CDR3 protein: CASSVEGLNTEAFF. The CDR3 bases are TGTGCCAGCAGCGTGGAGGGATTGAACACTGAAGCTTTCTTT.

This clonotype was detected only a few times. This rearrangement joins TRBV7-9 to TRBJ1-2; D remains unclear. Per the germline V gene, CDR1 is SEHNR and CDR2 is FQNEAQ (reference sequence). This CDR3 has 15 residues. V was cut by 5 bases and J by 8 bases, with 21 bases left in between. The CDR3 region is CASSTADSRLKGYTF. The CDR3 DNA is TGTGCCAGCAGCACCGCCGACTCGAGATTAAAAGGCTACACCTTC.

The V gene is TRBV14, the J gene TRBJ2-1; D is unresolved. CDR3 length equals 13 residues. V was clipped by 4 bases and J by 3 bases, with 7 bases between them. Germline V lookup: CDR1 SGHDN, CDR2 FVKESK. CDR3 protein: CASSPEIYNEQFF. CDR3 DNA: TGTGCCAGCAGCCCGGAGATCTACAATGAGCAGTTCTTC.

The chain is built from TRBV4-1 and TRBJ1-5; a possible D gene is TRBD1 (5 bases). Germline lookup yields CDR1 MGHRA and CDR2 YSYEKL. V lost 3 bases, J lost 6 bases, and 15 bases lay in between. This CDR3 spans 15 amino acids. CDR3 nucleotides: TGCGCCAGCAGCCAGACCGGGACCTCTGGTCAGCCCCAGCATTTT. The encoded protein is CASSQTGTSGQPQHF.

The chain carries TRBV12-3 or TRBV12-4 and TRBJ2-5; no clear D. Trimming pared 7 bases from V and 1 base from J, leaving 19 bases between. The CDR3 consists of 16 residues. The CDR3 DNA sequence: TGTGCCAGCATCCCCTCCCTTGGGGTCAGCCAAGAGACCCAGTACTTC. It yields the protein CASIPSLGVSQETQYF.

This clonotype was observed at least ten times. V gene TRBV7-2 combines with J gene TRBJ2-3; D uncertain. Germline V gene sequence: CDR1 SGHTA, CDR2 FQGNSA. Trimming stripped 5 bases from V and 5 bases from J, with 11 bases between. CDR3 length equals 13 residues. In DNA, the CDR3 is TGTGCCAGCAGCCTCTCGTTGGGAGATACGCAGTATTTT. It codes for CASSLSLGDTQYF.

This clonotype was detected only a few times. The chain carries TRBV25-1 and TRBJ2-1; 11 bases agree with TRBD2. The CDR3 totals 14 residues. Germline values: CDR1 MGHDK, CDR2 SYGVNS. V lost 7 bases and J lost 9; bases outside the gene matches: 8. CDR3 protein: CASISTSGVGEQFF. The CDR3 nucleotides read TGTGCCAGCATCTCGACTAGCGGGGTCGGTGAGCAGTTCTTC.

V and J are TRBV4-3 and TRBJ2-3; the D gene is possibly TRBD2 (6 bases). CDR3 length: 14 residues. CDR1 is LGHNA and CDR2 is YSLEER in the germline V gene. Between the trimmed V and J ends, which lost 0 bases and 3 bases, there was a span of 7 bases. For the CDR3, the DNA is TGCGCCAGCAGCCAAGATGGAGGGACAGATACGCAGTATTTT. It yields the protein CASSQDGGTDTQYF.

This chain uses TRBV3-1 with TRBJ2-3; weak D call: TRBD2 (5 bases). The CDR3 totals 13 residues. V was clipped by 2 bases and J by 5 bases, with 8 bases between them. Germline V gene lookup returns CDR1 LGHDT and CDR2 YNNKEL (reference sequence). The CDR3 sequence: CASSQSLEDTQYF. In DNA, the CDR3 is TGTGCCAGCAGCCAATCACTAGAAGATACGCAGTATTTT.